The subject of this entry is one T cell receptor beta chain. What it binds is not known. The PCR was carried out with 60 Vbeta primers and 13 Jbeta primers. The method was immunoSEQ multiplex PCR; TCRdb's version includes in-frame clones alone and lacks a portion of them. The sample has approximately 160,000 clones; 55% to 70% are singletons. This entry is derived from a study of cytomegalovirus exposure and HLA in healthy donors. Turning to the study itself: About 85 million unique TCR sequences came from HLA-typed donors in an early release.

The V gene lost 3 bases and the J gene lost 1 base, with 10 bases spanning the gap. This CDR3 spans 14 amino acids. Per germline, CDR1 KGHSH and CDR2 LQKENI. Findings and limits, study-wide: Among CMV-associated TCR beta chains, most appeared HLA-restricted in a later analysis. Most TCR sequences were rare, but some public TCRs occurred in many donors.

The chain recombines TRBV18 with TRBJ2-7, with D tentatively TRBD1 (5 bases). This receptor was identified in a woman between 35 and 50 years old in good health and CMV-seropositive. Sequencing was performed on PBMCs. This CDR3 reads CASSPGPASYEQYF. CDR3 in DNA: TGTGCCAGCTCACCGGGGCCAGCATCCTACGAGCAGTACTTC.